These 26 T cell receptor beta chains originate from one sample sequenced in a study of blood T cell repertoires in COVID-19. Assay: immunoSEQ multiplex PCR; the TCRdb copy retains only in-frame clones and omits some. Among 150,000 to 200,000 clones listed, about 83% were seen once. What was sequenced was peripheral blood. The receptors derive from a man between 60 and 75 years old with acute or convalescent COVID-19.

This chain links TRBV25-1 with TRBJ2-7; 7 positions match TRBD1. This CDR3 has 13 residues. The V and J ends lost 6 bases and 7 bases, in that order; junction bases with no gene match: 9. Germline V gene data show CDR1 as MGHDK and CDR2 as SYGVNS. The CDR3 DNA is TGTGCCAGCAGACCTACAGGGGTAGGGGAGCAGTACTTC. Protein product: CASRPTGVGEQYF.

A word on this clone: Other DNA sequences from this sample encode an identical CDR3 as well. The chain uses TRBV27 and TRBJ1-1; D perhaps matches TRBD1 (5 bases). Germline V gives CDR1 MNHEY, CDR2 SMNVEV (reference sequence). The V gene lost 6 bases and the J gene lost 1 base, with 9 bases spanning the gap. This CDR3 contains 13 residues. CDR3 loop: CASSFTGNTEAFF. CDR3 bases: TGTGCCAGCAGCTTTACAGGGAACACTGAAGCTTTCTTT.

This clone was counted between two and nine times. The CDR3 spells CASSLGGDAYEQYF. CDR3 nucleotide sequence: TGTGCCAGCAGCTTGGGGGGAGACGCCTACGAGCAGTACTTC. This chain joins TRBV7-3 and TRBJ2-7; maybe TRBD2 (6 bases). Germline V CDR1 and CDR2: SGHTA, FQGTGA. The CDR3 runs 14 residues. The V end lost 3 bases, the J end lost 2 bases, and 11 bases lay between the germline ends.

This chain joins TRBV11-2 and TRBJ2-3, with 7 bases aligning to TRBD1. J gave up 4 bases and V 1 base, and 8 bases lay outside the gene matches. Per the germline V gene, CDR1 is SGHAT and CDR2 is FQNNGV. This CDR3 region has 16 residues. CDR3 amino acids: CASSLGVGGLADTQYF. Written as DNA, the CDR3 is TGTGCCAGCAGCTTAGGGGTAGGGGGCCTTGCAGATACGCAGTATTTT.

This CDR3 reads CASSQDSGVETQYF. In DNA form, the CDR3 reads TGTGCCAGCAGCCAAGATTCAGGGGTCGAGACCCAGTACTTC. The rearrangement joins TRBV3-1 (or the pseudogene TRBV3-2) to TRBJ2-5; D perhaps matches TRBD1 (6 bases). Looked up from germline, CDR1 is LGHDT and CDR2 is YNNKEL (reference sequence). This CDR3 has 14 amino acids. Trimming took 0 bases from V and 5 from J, leaving 10 bases between them.

This clone was seen only a few times. The chain combines TRBV9 with TRBJ1-2; D is uncertain. V was clipped by 0 bases and J by 4 bases, with 10 bases between them. The CDR3 runs to 14 residues. Germline lookup yields CDR1 SGDLS and CDR2 YYNGEE. The CDR3 region is CASSVADLAYGYTF. CDR3 DNA: TGTGCCAGCAGCGTAGCAGACTTGGCCTATGGCTACACCTTC. Full variable domain (remainder filled in from reference TRBV9 and TRBJ1-2): DSGVTQTPKHLITATGQRVTLRCSPRSGDLSVYWYQQSLDQGLQFLIQYYNGEERAKGNILERFSAQQFPDLHSELNLSSLELGDSALYFCASSVADLAYGYTFGSGTRLTVV.

The genes are TRBV7-2 and TRBJ2-7, with D possibly TRBD1 on 6 matching bases. CDR3 size: 14 residues. CDR1 is SGHTA and CDR2 is FQGNSA in the germline V gene. V lost 2 bases and J 5 bases, leaving 13 bases between the germline ends. Here the CDR3 reads CASSLSGAGDEQYF. CDR3 coding DNA: TGTGCCAGCAGCTTATCAGGGGCCGGCGACGAGCAGTACTTC.

DNA of the CDR3: TGCGCCAGCAGCGCCGGGACAGGGATATACTACGAGCAGTACTTC. Protein product: CASSAGTGIYYEQYF. V usage is TRBV4-3 and J usage is TRBJ2-7, with 9 bases that match TRBD1. V lost 5 bases and J lost 3; bases outside the gene matches: 8. This CDR3 has 15 amino acids. Germline lookup yields CDR1 LGHNA and CDR2 YSLEER.

The chain couples TRBV18 to TRBJ2-2, with 7 bases matching TRBD1. The CDR3 consists of 16 residues. Germline CDR1 KGHSH, CDR2 LQKENI. Trimming removed 0 bases from V and 2 bases from J; junction bases left unmatched: 3. In DNA form, the CDR3 reads TGTGCCAGCTCACCACCTCGGGACAGCAACACCGGGGAGCTGTTTTTT. It codes for CASSPPRDSNTGELFF.

J is TRBJ1-2 and V is TRBV27; D is possibly TRBD1 (5 bases). Germline loops: CDR1 MNHEY, CDR2 SMNVEV (reference sequence). The CDR3 length is 14 residues. The V and J ends lost 6 bases and 8 bases respectively, with 19 bases between them. The CDR3 sequence is CASRVEWGVQGYTF. CDR3 coding DNA: TGTGCCAGCAGAGTAGAGTGGGGGGTACAAGGCTACACCTTC.

The V and J genes are TRBV5-5 and TRBJ2-1; 10 nucleotides line up with TRBD2. Trimming at V came to 0 bases and at J to 13 bases, leaving 7 bases not matched to a gene. Germline CDR1 is SGHKS and CDR2 is YYEKEE (reference sequence). There are 14 residues in the CDR3. The CDR3 nucleotides are TGTGCCAGCAGCTTGGGACTAGCGGGCCTGGGACAGTTCTTC. Encoded protein: CASSLGLAGLGQFF.

The CDR3 loop reads CASSLAQGGTEAFF. The CDR3 DNA reads TGTGCCAGCAGCTTAGCGCAGGGCGGCACTGAAGCTTTCTTT. J is TRBJ1-1 and V is TRBV11-2; D may be TRBD1 (5 bases). V was trimmed by 1 base and J by 4 bases, leaving 10 bases between them. From germline, CDR1 is SGHAT and CDR2 FQNNGV. This CDR3 spans 14 amino acids.

This clone has just a few counts. J is TRBJ1-6 and V is TRBV9, with D perhaps matching TRBD1 (5 bases). Germline CDR1 SGDLS, CDR2 YYNGEE. V lost 4 bases and J 7 bases, leaving 15 bases between the germline ends. The CDR3 spans 15 residues. CDR3 coding DNA: TGTGCCAGCAGCCCCGCTGGAGGGACGAATTCACCCCTCCACTTT. Translated: CASSPAGGTNSPLHF.

In this sample, this clone turned up a few times. The J gene is TRBJ1-5, the V gene TRBV19; D uncertain. V lost 4 bases and J 5 bases, leaving 9 bases between the germline ends. Germline V CDR1 and CDR2: LNHDA, SQIVND (reference sequence). CDR3 length: 13 amino acids. The CDR3 here is CASSTRRDQPQHF. Written as DNA, the CDR3 is TGTGCCAGTAGTACCCGCCGAGATCAGCCCCAGCATTTT. Variable domain in full (rest from reference TRBV19 and TRBJ1-5): DGGITQSPKYLFRKEGQNVTLSCEQNLNHDAMYWYRQDPGQGLRLIYYSQIVNDFQKGDIAEGYSVSREKKESFPLTVTSAQKNPTAFYLCASSTRRDQPQHFGDGTRLSIL.

On this clone itself: Other DNA variants within this sample encode the same CDR3. The V call is TRBV19, the J call TRBJ1-2; 7 bases are a match to TRBD1. The CDR3 runs to 12 residues. CDR1 and CDR2 (germline): LNHDA, SQIVND (reference sequence). V was clipped by 7 bases and J by 4 bases; unmatched bases: 3. The CDR3 loop is CASTPGGYGYTF. The DNA of the CDR3 is TGTGCCAGTACCCCAGGGGGCTATGGCTACACCTTC.

The rearrangement joins TRBV4-1 to TRBJ2-5; the match to TRBD1 covers 7 bases. Germline values: CDR1 MGHRA, CDR2 YSYEKL. This CDR3 spans 18 amino acids. V lost 0 bases to trimming and J lost 4 bases; unmatched junction nucleotides: 14. The DNA for the CDR3 is TGCGCCAGCAGCCAAGAACAGTCGAGGGGGCTTCTGCGAGAGACCCAGTACTTC. This encodes CASSQEQSRGLLRETQYF.

The chain carries TRBV5-1 and TRBJ2-5; D perhaps matches TRBD2 (5 bases). Trimming stripped 10 bases from V and 4 bases from J, with 17 bases between. Germline V gene data show CDR1 as SGHRS and CDR2 as YFSETQ. The CDR3 runs 13 residues. The CDR3, as DNA: TGCGCCTCCAGCCTCGGGGAAAGAGAGACCCAGTACTTC. Protein product: CASSLGERETQYF. Supplemented by reference TRBV5-1 and TRBJ2-5, the full variable domain reads KAGVTQTPRYLIKTRGQQVTLSCSPISGHRSVSWYQQTPGQGLQFLFEYFSETQRNKGNFPGRFSGRQFSNSRSEMNVSTLELGDSALYLCASSLGERETQYFGPGTRLLVL.

The rearrangement uses TRBV10-1 and TRBJ2-1; no clear D gene. V gave up 4 bases and J gave up 7 bases, with 14 bases separating them. Germline loops: CDR1 WNHNN, CDR2 SYGVQD (reference sequence). This CDR3 is 14 amino acids long. The CDR3 protein is CASSGSYGVNEQFF. The CDR3 DNA sequence: TGCGCCAGCAGTGGCTCCTACGGTGTTAATGAGCAGTTCTTC.

The chain is built from TRBV9 and TRBJ2-7; 7 positions match TRBD2. V lost 0 bases, J lost 6 bases, and 3 bases stayed unmatched. Germline CDR1 SGDLS, CDR2 YYNGEE. The CDR3 length is 13 residues. CDR3 DNA sequence: TGTGCCAGCAGCGTAGGGGGGGGGACCGAGCAGTACTTC. The encoded protein is CASSVGGGTEQYF.

CDR3 nucleotides: TGTGCCAGCAGCAACGACGGACTAGCCACCGGGGAGCTGTTTTTT. Protein: CASSNDGLATGELFF. This sequence joins TRBV6-5 and TRBJ2-2; the match to TRBD2 covers 8 bases. Germline loops: CDR1 MNHEY, CDR2 SVGAGI. There are 15 residues in the CDR3. J gave up 4 bases and V 6 bases, and 7 bases lay outside the gene matches.

The chain employs TRBV5-4 and TRBJ2-5, with 12 bases fitting TRBD2. V gave up 2 bases and J gave up 6 bases; unmatched junction bases: 8. Germline CDR1 reads SGHNT; CDR2 reads YYREEE (reference sequence). This CDR3 region has 16 residues. As DNA, the CDR3 is TGTGCCAGCAGCTTTCCCCTAGCGGGGGGGGGAAAGACCCAGTACTTC. Its protein is CASSFPLAGGGKTQYF. The entire variable domain, with the rest obtained from reference TRBV5-4 and TRBJ2-5, is as follows: ETGVTQSPTHLIKTRGQQVTLRCSSQSGHNTVSWYQQALGQGPQFIFQYYREEENGRGNFPPRFSGLQFPNYSSELNVNALELDDSALYLCASSFPLAGGGKTQYFGPGTRLLVL.

The chain recombines TRBV5-1 with TRBJ1-3, with 7 positions matching TRBD1. This CDR3 comprises 17 residues. CDR1 and CDR2 (germline): SGHRS, YFSETQ. V was pared by 4 bases and J by 4 bases, with 14 bases of the junction left unmatched. CDR3 amino acids: CASSRGDSSPSGNTIYF. In DNA, the CDR3 is TGCGCCAGCAGCCGCGGGGACAGTAGCCCTTCCGGAAACACCATATATTTT. The full variable domain, completed using reference TRBV5-1 and TRBJ1-3, is KAGVTQTPRYLIKTRGQQVTLSCSPISGHRSVSWYQQTPGQGLQFLFEYFSETQRNKGNFPGRFSGRQFSNSRSEMNVSTLELGDSALYLCASSRGDSSPSGNTIYFGEGSWLTVV.

CDR3 sequence (DNA): TGTGCCAGCAGCCGCACAGGGGGCGCCTACAATGAGCAGTTCTTC. It specifies CASSRTGGAYNEQFF. The chain couples TRBV14 to TRBJ2-1, with 9 bases fitting TRBD1. The CDR3 runs to 15 residues. J gave up 2 bases and V 4 bases, and 3 bases lay outside the gene matches. CDR1 and CDR2 (germline): SGHDN, FVKESK. The full variable domain, its missing parts supplied by reference TRBV14 and TRBJ2-1, is EAGVTQFPSHSVIEKGQTVTLRCDPISGHDNLYWYRRVMGKEIKFLLHFVKESKQDESGMPNNRFLAERTGGTYSTLKVQPAELEDSGVYFCASSRTGGAYNEQFFGPGTRLTVL.

V gene TRBV5-1 combines with J gene TRBJ1-6; TRBD1 is a possible D gene (6 bases). Per the germline V gene, CDR1 is SGHRS and CDR2 is YFSETQ. V was clipped by 4 bases and J by 9 bases, with 23 bases between them. The CDR3 covers 17 residues. The CDR3 DNA is TGCGCCAGCAGCGCTGAGACAGGCTTTTTCACGGCTTCACCCCTCCACTTT. Amino acids: CASSAETGFFTASPLHF.

In its sample, this clone was seen a few times. V is TRBV5-6 and J is TRBJ1-3; no clear D gene. The CDR3 length is 14 residues. With 1 base removed from V and 4 bases from J, the gap between germline ends came to 9 bases. Germline V gene data show CDR1 as SGHDT and CDR2 as YYEEEE. The CDR3 bases are TGTGCCAGCAGCTTGATCGAGGCAGGAAACACCATATATTTT. This codes for CASSLIEAGNTIYF.

The chain couples TRBV2 to TRBJ2-7; maybe TRBD2 (5 bases). This CDR3 region has 14 residues. V lost 5 bases and J lost 0, with 11 bases in between. Germline V gives CDR1 SNHLY, CDR2 FYNNEI. CDR3 protein: CASSYTGSSYEQYF. The DNA for the CDR3 is TGTGCCAGCAGTTACACGGGATCCTCCTACGAGCAGTACTTC.